This T cell receptor (beta chain) emerged from a study of T cell changes during pregnancy in multiple sclerosis. Germline CDR1 reads SGHAT; CDR2 reads FQNNGV. V lost 5 bases and J lost 0, with 11 bases in between. This CDR3 is 15 amino acids long. Using immunoSEQ multiplex PCR, the repertoire was profiled, and TCRdb retains in-frame clones only, with some absent. The sample shows approximately 88,000 clones, about 92% of them seen only once. This specimen consisted of peripheral blood, obtained in the first trimester of pregnancy. The rearrangement uses TRBV11-2 and TRBJ1-5; D gene uncertain. This receptor was taken from a female donor with multiple sclerosis, enrolled in a pregnancy study. The CDR3 protein is CASSAGRYSNQPQHF. In nucleotides, the CDR3 is TGTGCCAGCAGCGCCGGGAGATATAGCAATCAGCCCCAGCATTTT.